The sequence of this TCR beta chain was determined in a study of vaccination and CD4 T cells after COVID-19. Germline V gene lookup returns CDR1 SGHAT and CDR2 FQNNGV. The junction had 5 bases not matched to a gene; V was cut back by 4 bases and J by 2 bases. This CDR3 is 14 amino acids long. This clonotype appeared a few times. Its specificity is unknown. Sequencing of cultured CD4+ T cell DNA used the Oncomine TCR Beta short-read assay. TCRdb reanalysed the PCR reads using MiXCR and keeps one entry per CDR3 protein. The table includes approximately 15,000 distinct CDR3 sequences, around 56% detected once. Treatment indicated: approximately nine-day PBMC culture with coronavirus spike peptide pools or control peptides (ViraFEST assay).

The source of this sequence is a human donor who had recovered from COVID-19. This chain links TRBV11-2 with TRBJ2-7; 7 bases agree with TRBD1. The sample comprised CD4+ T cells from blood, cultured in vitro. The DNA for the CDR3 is TGTGCCAGCAGCTCGGACAGGCGGACCTACGAGCAGTACTTC. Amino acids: CASSSDRRTYEQYF.